Presented here are 10 T cell receptor beta chains from one specimen sequenced in a study of control samples from healthy donors and cancer patients. Repertoires were generated with immunoSEQ multiplex PCR, while TCRdb's copy carries only in-frame clones and drops some. The repertoire holds some 89,000 clones, with about nine tenths as singletons. Material for sequencing was blood. The receptors were sampled from a man younger than 40 in good health.

The chain employs TRBV6-5 and TRBJ2-7, with a possible D match to TRBD1 (6 bases). The V gene lost 0 bases and the J gene lost 7 bases, with 13 bases spanning the gap. The length of the CDR3 is 14 residues. Germline V CDR1 and CDR2: MNHEY, SVGAGI. The DNA of the CDR3 is TGTGCCAGCAGTTACTCGAGGAACAGGGTGGAGCAGTACTTC. Translation gives CASSYSRNRVEQYF.

The chain combines TRBV24-1 with TRBJ1-1; no definite D call. The CDR3 sequence is 14 residues long. The germline V and J ends were trimmed by 5 bases and 1 base, with 10 bases remaining between them. Germline CDR1 and CDR2: KGHDR and SFDVKD. CDR3 amino acids: CATSASDSNTEAFF. The CDR3 DNA sequence: TGTGCCACCAGTGCCTCTGACTCGAACACTGAAGCTTTCTTT.

The chain couples TRBV11-3 to TRBJ2-1, with D perhaps assigned TRBD1 or TRBD2 (5 bases each). Deletions cut 0 bases from V and 6 bases from J, with 15 bases between. The CDR3 runs 16 residues. From germline, CDR1 is SGHNT and CDR2 YENEEA. The CDR3 nucleotides read TGTGCCAGCAGCTTAGATCCGGGGCTAGGAGGCAATGAGCAGTTCTTC. It translates to CASSLDPGLGGNEQFF.

The rearrangement uses TRBV18 and TRBJ1-3; D is unclear. V lost 3 bases, J lost 7 bases, and 10 bases lay in between. Germline V lookup: CDR1 KGHSH, CDR2 LQKENI. This CDR3 spans 13 amino acids. The CDR3 sequence: CASSPDRTNTIYF. The CDR3, as DNA: TGTGCCAGCTCACCCGACCGTACTAACACCATATATTTT.

The gene calls are TRBV7-9 and TRBJ2-7; either TRBD1 or TRBD2 may fit D (5 bases each). Between the trimmed V and J ends, which lost 6 bases and 5 bases, there was a span of 14 bases. Looked up from germline, CDR1 is SEHNR and CDR2 is FQNEAQ (reference sequence). The CDR3 contains 13 residues. CDR3 sequence: CASSKGPWHEQYV. CDR3 nucleotides: TGTGCCAGCAGTAAGGGACCGTGGCACGAGCAGTACGTC.

This chain uses TRBV6-5 with TRBJ1-2, with D unresolved. Germline lookup yields CDR1 MNHEY and CDR2 SVGAGI. Trimming left V 5 bases short and J 6 bases short, with 16 bases between. CDR3 length: 14 amino acids. The CDR3 DNA reads TGTGCCAGCAGTCAGACACCCTCCCGTGATGGCTACACCTTC. It specifies CASSQTPSRDGYTF.

The chain links TRBV3-1 (or the pseudogene TRBV3-2) to TRBJ1-3; TRBD1 is a possible D gene (6 bases). Trimming shortened V by 4 bases and J by 4 bases, and 17 bases separated the two germline ends. The germline CDR1 and CDR2 sequences are LGHDT and YNNKEL (reference sequence). The CDR3 contains 16 residues. The CDR3 region has the DNA TGTGCCAGCAGCCGCTCGCGAGGGGGAGTAGGAAACACCATATATTTT. Protein product: CASSRSRGGVGNTIYF.

This chain joins TRBV27 and TRBJ1-5; D may be TRBD1 (6 bases). Germline assignment: CDR1 MNHEY and CDR2 SMNVEV (reference sequence). V lost 6 bases and J lost 0, with 15 bases in between. The CDR3 covers 16 residues. The CDR3: CASRPQGRGSNQPQHF. CDR3 DNA: TGTGCCAGCAGACCCCAGGGGAGGGGTAGCAATCAGCCCCAGCATTTT.

The genes are TRBV19 and TRBJ1-1; D gene unclear. V gave up 10 bases and J gave up 1 base, with 10 bases separating them. The CDR3 runs to 12 residues. CDR1 and CDR2 from the germline V gene are LNHDA and SQIVND (reference sequence). The CDR3 is CATSRQNTEAFF. CDR3 bases: TGTGCCACCAGTAGGCAGAACACTGAAGCTTTCTTT. The whole variable domain, filled in from reference TRBV19 and TRBJ1-1, reads DGGITQSPKYLFRKEGQNVTLSCEQNLNHDAMYWYRQDPGQGLRLIYYSQIVNDFQKGDIAEGYSVSREKKESFPLTVTSAQKNPTAFYLCATSRQNTEAFFGQGTRLTVV.

The chain joins TRBV5-6 to TRBJ2-7; the D call may be TRBD1 or TRBD2 (6 bases each). The CDR3 spans 12 residues. CDR1 SGHDT and CDR2 YYEEEE come from the germline V gene. Trimming took off 2 bases at V and 6 bases at J, with 9 bases between the two ends. The CDR3 DNA is TGTGCCAGCAGCTTAGGGGGGACCGAGCAGTACTTC. Translating it yields CASSLGGTEQYF.